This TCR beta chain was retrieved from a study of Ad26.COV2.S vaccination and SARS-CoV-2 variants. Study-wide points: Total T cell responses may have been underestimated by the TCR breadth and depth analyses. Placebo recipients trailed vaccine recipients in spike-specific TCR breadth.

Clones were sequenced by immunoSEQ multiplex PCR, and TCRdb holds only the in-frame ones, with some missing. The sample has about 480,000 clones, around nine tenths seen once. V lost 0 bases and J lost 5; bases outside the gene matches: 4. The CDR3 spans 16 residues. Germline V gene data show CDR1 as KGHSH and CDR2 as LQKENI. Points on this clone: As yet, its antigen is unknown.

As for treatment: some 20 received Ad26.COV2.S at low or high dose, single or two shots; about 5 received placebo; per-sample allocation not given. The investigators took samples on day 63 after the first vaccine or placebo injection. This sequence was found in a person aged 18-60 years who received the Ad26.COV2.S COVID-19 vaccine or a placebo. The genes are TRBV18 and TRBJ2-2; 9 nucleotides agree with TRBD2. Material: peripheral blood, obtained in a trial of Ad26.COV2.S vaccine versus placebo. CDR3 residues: CASSPPAGGRTGELFF. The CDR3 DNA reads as TGTGCCAGCTCACCACCAGCGGGAGGCCGAACCGGGGAGCTGTTTTTT.